The 14 T cell receptor beta chains below all came from one sample that was sequenced in a study of T cells after yellow fever vaccination. MiXCR, applied by TCRdb to the 5' RACE reads, yields one record per CDR3 protein. The sample includes tens of thousands of distinct CDR3 sequences, approximately 6.1% of them seen just once. The starting material was CD8+ T cells sorted from PBMCs, obtained more than 40 days after the first yellow fever vaccination. These receptors were collected from a man younger than 35 who received the YFV17D yellow fever vaccine.

This clonotype was counted many times. The J gene is TRBJ2-1, the V gene TRBV4-1, with D unresolved. The CDR3 spans 15 residues. Trimming removed 3 bases at V and 9 bases at J, with 18 bases between. The germline gives CDR1 MGHRA, CDR2 YSYEKL. The CDR3 DNA follows: TGCGCCAGCAGCCAGGGCCCTCGGGCCATCAGTGAGCAGTTCTTC. Translated: CASSQGPRAISEQFF.

By share, this clonotype ranks as medium-sized. The rearrangement joins TRBV5-1 to TRBJ2-1; 9 bases map to TRBD1. The germline CDR1 and CDR2 sequences are SGHRS and YFSETQ. V gave up 2 bases and J gave up 5 bases; unmatched junction bases: 5. This CDR3 contains 15 residues. This CDR3 reads CASSFSGTGNNEQFF. The CDR3 nucleotides are TGCGCCAGCAGCTTTTCCGGGACAGGGAACAATGAGCAGTTCTTC.

This clonotype was found many times. J is TRBJ2-2 and V is TRBV6-5; D unclear. This CDR3 contains 15 residues. V was cut by 1 base and J by 5 bases, with 11 bases left in between. CDR1 is MNHEY and CDR2 is SVGAGI in the germline V gene. The DNA of the CDR3 is TGTGCCAGCAGTTACTTGGCACACATAACCGGGGAGCTGTTTTTT. This gives the protein CASSYLAHITGELFF.

This clonotype turned up a few times. This rearrangement joins TRBV7-3 to TRBJ2-3; 9 bases match TRBD1. Per germline, CDR1 SGHTA and CDR2 FQGTGA. This CDR3 is 15 amino acids long. Trimming cost V 5 bases and J 5 bases; bases outside gene matches: 8. The CDR3 here is CASSPITGGEDTQYF. The CDR3 coding sequence is TGTGCCAGCAGCCCAATTACAGGGGGCGAAGATACGCAGTATTTT.

In its sample, this clonotype was seen many times. The chain is built from TRBV4-3 and TRBJ2-7, with a possible D match to TRBD1 (6 bases). The V and J ends lost 5 bases and 1 base respectively, with 15 bases between them. The CDR3 has 15 residues. CDR1 is LGHNA and CDR2 is YSLEER in the germline V gene. DNA of the CDR3: TGCGCCAGCAGCGCGGACGAGACAGGATCCTACGAGCAGTACTTC. Protein product: CASSADETGSYEQYF.

This clonotype was observed many times. The J gene is TRBJ2-3, the V gene TRBV7-2, with 8 bases lining up with TRBD2. Germline V CDR1 and CDR2: SGHTA, FQGNSA. CDR3 length: 17 residues. Losses at the gene ends were 1 base for V and 3 bases for J; bases not matched to a gene: 9. CDR3 loop: CASSLVFYGGATDTQYF. In DNA form, the CDR3 reads TGTGCCAGCAGCTTAGTATTTTACGGGGGGGCGACAGATACGCAGTATTTT.

In its sample, this clonotype was seen many times. The genes are TRBV12-3 or TRBV12-4 and TRBJ2-1, with a tentative D call TRBD1 (5 bases). The V end was cut by 6 bases, the J end by 7 bases, with 16 bases between. This CDR3 region has 14 residues. The CDR3 DNA follows: TGTGCCAGCAGACGACGCAGGGTAGGGAATGAGCAGTTCTTC. This sequence encodes CASRRRRVGNEQFF.

V and J are TRBV7-6 and TRBJ1-2; unclear D gene. Per the germline V gene, CDR1 is SGHVS and CDR2 is FNYEAQ. The CDR3 is 14 residues long. V lost 4 bases to trimming and J lost 2 bases, with 11 bases between them. CDR3 sequence reads: CASSSLTANYGYTF. In DNA, the CDR3 is TGTGCCAGCAGCTCCTTGACCGCGAACTATGGCTACACCTTC.

Written as DNA, the CDR3 is TGTGCCAGTAGGGCCAGGGATGATGGCTACACCTTC. Its translation: CASRARDDGYTF. The V and J genes are TRBV19 and TRBJ1-2; a possible D gene is TRBD1 (5 bases). The CDR3 has 12 residues. Germline V gene lookup returns CDR1 LNHDA and CDR2 SQIVND (reference sequence). Trimming stripped 6 bases from V and 6 bases from J, with 11 bases between.

This chain's CDR3 is CASRPGQLNTEAFF. CDR3 in DNA: TGTGCCAGCAGACCGGGACAGCTGAACACTGAAGCTTTCTTT. The chain uses TRBV12-3 or TRBV12-4 and TRBJ1-1; TRBD1 matches 7 bases. Losses at the gene ends were 6 bases for V and 0 bases for J; bases not matched to a gene: 4. The CDR3 has 14 residues.

This clonotype was picked up many times. This sequence joins TRBV27 and TRBJ2-7; 7 bases align to TRBD2. The CDR3 loop spans 13 amino acids. V shed 5 bases and J 6 bases; nucleotides not matched to a gene: 7. In germline, CDR1 is MNHEY, CDR2 SMNVEV (reference sequence). The CDR3 reads CASSPGSGGEQYV. CDR3 in DNA: TGTGCCAGCAGTCCGGGCTCGGGGGGCGAGCAGTACGTC.

The chain uses TRBV13 and TRBJ2-2; 7 bases line up with TRBD1. The CDR3 length is 15 residues. Trimming at V came to 4 bases and at J to 7 bases, leaving 9 bases not matched to a gene. The germline gives CDR1 PRHDT, CDR2 FYEKMQ (reference sequence). The CDR3 loop is CASSSGTVLLGELFF. CDR3 nucleotides: TGTGCCAGCAGCTCCGGGACAGTATTACTCGGGGAGCTGTTTTTT.

Regarding this clonotype: Compared with germline, one end of the junction differs, possibly owing to a read error. This rearrangement joins TRBV4-1 to TRBJ2-1; possible D gene TRBD2, 5 bases. The V gene's germline CDR1 is MGHRA and CDR2 YSYEKL. This CDR3 contains 14 residues. The CDR3 reads CASGPGVPYNEQFF. The CDR3 DNA reads TGTGCCAGCGGCCCCGGGGTCCCCTACAATGAGCAGTTCTTC.

Only a few counts were recorded for this clonotype. The chain employs TRBV28 and TRBJ2-1; 8 nucleotides match TRBD2. Trimming removed 3 bases from V and 3 bases from J; junction bases left unmatched: 7. The CDR3 is 16 amino acids. Germline V CDR1 and CDR2: MDHEN, SYDVKM. In DNA, the CDR3 is TGTGCCAGCAGTTTCTTTGGAAGCGGGAGCTACAATGAGCAGTTCTTC. It specifies CASSFFGSGSYNEQFF.